Listed below are T cell receptor beta chains from one sample, sequenced in a study of cytotoxic CD8 clonotypes in ibrutinib-treated CLL. TCRdb's table, derived via immunoSEQ multiplex PCR, lists solely in-frame clones and lacks some. The data hold some 140,000 clones, with over 60% observed a single time. Material: PBMCs, obtained after 12 months of ibrutinib treatment. These receptors were taken from a human donor with chronic lymphocytic leukemia. Both conserved end residues are part of each CDR3. A D gene is named only where the DNA matches it firmly. Some rows mark clone size as missing; the rest say once, few, many or name a class of expanded clone.

J	size	V	D	CDR3	DNA
TRBJ2-5	-	TRBV6-5	-	CASSYPAGGRTQYF	TGTGCCAGCAGTTACCCGGCCGGGGGAAGGACCCAGTACTTC
TRBJ1-4	few	TRBV30	-	CAWSIREKLFF	TGTGCCTGGAGTATCCGAGAAAAACTGTTTTTT
TRBJ1-3	-	TRBV6-5	-	CASSYSMAGQNTIYF	TGTGCCAGCAGTTACTCCATGGCAGGGCAGAACACCATATATTTT
TRBJ2-3	-	TRBV6-6	TRBD1	CASGPAGTGGADTQYF	TGTGCCAGCGGCCCCGCCGGGACAGGGGGCGCGGATACGCAGTATTTT
TRBJ1-2	once	TRBV19	-	CATSGQSLYYGYTF	TGTGCCACCTCCGGACAGTCACTTTATTATGGCTACACCTTC
TRBJ2-1	-	TRBV10-3	TRBD2	CAITGRTSGTHYNEQFF	TGTGCCATCACCGGAAGGACTAGCGGGACTCACTACAATGAGCAGTTCTTC
TRBJ1-4	once	TRBV6-5	TRBD1	CASSNPRGRGEKLFF	TGTGCCAGCAGTAACCCCAGGGGGCGGGGTGAAAAACTGTTTTTT
TRBJ2-3	-	TRBV19	TRBD2	CASSMGLAGAGDTQYF	TGTGCCAGTAGTATGGGATTAGCGGGAGCCGGAGATACGCAGTATTTT
TRBJ2-2	once	TRBV27	TRBD2	CASSFSGTSATGELFF	TGTGCCAGCAGTTTCAGTGGGACTAGTGCCACCGGGGAGCTGTTTTTT
TRBJ1-1	-	TRBV7-9	-	CASSPRLNTEAFF	TGTGCCAGCAGCCCCCGTCTGAACACTGAAGCTTTCTTT
TRBJ2-4	-	TRBV6-5	-	CASSYRGRDIQYF	TGTGCCAGCAGTTACCGGGGGCGAGACATTCAGTACTTC
TRBJ2-7	-	TRBV19	-	CASSISLSYEQYF	TGTGCCAGTAGTATCTCACTATCCTACGAGCAGTACTTC
TRBJ2-7	-	TRBV2	TRBD1	CASSESDRGREQYF	TGTGCCAGCAGTGAATCGGACAGGGGTCGCGAGCAGTACTTC
TRBJ2-5	-	TRBV29-1	-	CSAPGGVGTQYF	TGCAGCGCACCAGGGGGGGTCGGGACCCAGTACTTC
TRBJ2-7	-	TRBV7-2	TRBD2	CASSSSREDEQYF	TGTGCCAGCAGCTCCTCGCGGGAGGACGAGCAGTACTTC
TRBJ2-1	-	TRBV11-3	TRBD1	CASSSGGTGNNEQFF	TGTGCCAGCAGCTCCGGCGGGACAGGGAACAATGAGCAGTTCTTC
TRBJ2-3	-	TRBV20-1	-	CSARPTDTQYF	TGCAGTGCTAGACCCACAGATACGCAGTATTTT
TRBJ2-1	few	TRBV28	TRBD2	CASSFEPRTSGRGYNEQFF	TGTGCCAGCAGTTTTGAACCCAGGACTAGCGGGAGGGGTTACAATGAGCAGTTCTTC
TRBJ2-1	-	TRBV15	-	CATSRDLAGSSYNEQFF	TGTGCCACCAGCAGAGATTTAGCCGGGAGCTCCTACAATGAGCAGTTCTTC
TRBJ2-3	-	TRBV9	TRBD1	CASSEDRGRHTDTQYF	TGTGCCAGCAGCGAAGACAGGGGACGCCACACAGATACGCAGTATTTT
TRBJ2-3	-	TRBV5-1	-	CASSLNIGGSTDTQYF	TGCGCCAGCAGCTTGAATATTGGGGGCAGCACAGATACGCAGTATTTT
TRBJ2-1	once	TRBV2	-	CASSWDEKRGNPIYNEQFF	TGTGCCAGCTCCTGGGACGAGAAGAGAGGCAATCCGATCTACAATGAGCAGTTCTTC
TRBJ2-3	-	TRBV7-8	TRBD2	CASSLLGAGGVDTQYF	TGTGCCAGCAGCTTACTTGGAGCGGGAGGGGTAGATACGCAGTATTTT
TRBJ1-4	-	TRBV19	-	CASSEQAWGVEKLFF	TGTGCCAGTAGTGAACAGGCGTGGGGGGTTGAAAAACTGTTTTTT
TRBJ2-1	-	TRBV10-3	-	CAISGPRLENEQFF	TGTGCCATCAGTGGCCCCAGGTTGGAGAATGAGCAGTTCTTC
TRBJ2-4	-	TRBV27	TRBD1	CASSLRDRRNIQYF	TGTGCCAGCAGCCTACGGGACAGAAGAAACATTCAGTACTTC
TRBJ1-1	once	TRBV29-1	-	CSVAVRNTEAFF	TGCAGCGTCGCCGTACGGAACACTGAAGCTTTCTTT
TRBJ2-5	-	TRBV28	-	CASSSILVGQETQYF	TGTGCCAGCAGTTCGATACTAGTGGGGCAAGAGACCCAGTACTTC
TRBJ1-2	-	TRBV10-1	TRBD1	CASSPTGGRRNYGYTF	TGCGCCAGCAGTCCCACAGGGGGCAGGCGTAACTATGGCTACACCTTC
TRBJ1-3	once	TRBV6-5	-	CASSYSHSGNTIYF	TGTGCCAGCAGTTACAGTCATTCTGGAAACACCATATATTTT
TRBJ2-7	-	TRBV7-2	-	CASSVRATHEQYF	TGTGCCAGCAGCGTCAGGGCCACCCACGAGCAGTACTTC
TRBJ2-7	-	TRBV2	TRBD1	CASMGGGRGEQYF	TGTGCCAGCATGGGCGGAGGCAGGGGGGAGCAGTACTTC
TRBJ2-5	once	TRBV5-1	TRBD2	CASSSLAGVAETQYF	TGCGCCAGCAGCTCCCTAGCGGGAGTAGCAGAGACCCAGTACTTC
TRBJ2-7	-	TRBV5-1	-	CASSLYGSYEQYF	TGCGCCAGCAGCTTGTACGGATCCTACGAGCAGTACTTC
TRBJ1-1	-	TRBV5-1	-	CASSLAPAGAAEAFF	TGCGCCAGCAGCTTGGCCCCCGCAGGGGCGGCTGAAGCTTTCTTT
TRBJ2-7	-	TRBV5-4	-	CASSFYSSSYEQYF	TGTGCCAGCAGCTTCTACAGCAGCTCCTACGAGCAGTACTTC
TRBJ2-7	-	TRBV13	-	CASSLGLGGVEQYF	TGTGCCAGCAGCTTAGGGTTAGGCGGTGTCGAGCAGTACTTC
TRBJ1-1	-	TRBV10-2	TRBD1	CASTPQGGHTEAFF	TGCGCCAGCACGCCGCAGGGGGGCCACACTGAAGCTTTCTTT
TRBJ1-6	-	TRBV27	TRBD1	CASSNPTGFNSPLHF	TGTGCCAGCAGTAACCCGACAGGGTTTAATTCACCCCTCCACTTT
TRBJ2-3	-	TRBV30	-	CAWSVIGDTQYF	TGTGCCTGGAGTGTAATCGGAGATACGCAGTATTTT
TRBJ2-1	-	TRBV5-1	-	CASSLNHGSGNEQFF	TGCGCCAGCAGCTTGAACCACGGGAGTGGGAATGAGCAGTTCTTC
TRBJ2-7	many	TRBV18	TRBD1	CASSPPGTAQTYEQYF	TGTGCCAGCTCACCACCGGGGACAGCTCAAACCTACGAGCAGTACTTC
TRBJ1-1	-	TRBV7-6	-	CASSLAPDTEAFF	TGTGCCAGCAGCTTAGCTCCGGACACTGAAGCTTTCTTT
TRBJ2-7	-	TRBV5-4	TRBD1	CASSTGQGPYEQYF	TGTGCCAGCAGCACGGGACAGGGACCCTACGAGCAGTACTTC
TRBJ2-1	-	TRBV7-9	-	CASSLGRGGNEQFF	TGTGCCAGCAGCTTAGGAAGGGGAGGCAATGAGCAGTTCTTC
TRBJ1-2	few	TRBV4-2	TRBD1	CASSQIPGQGGSYGYTF	TGTGCCAGCAGCCAGATCCCGGGACAGGGAGGTAGCTATGGCTACACCTTC
TRBJ2-5	many	TRBV5-4	TRBD2	CASSGGGLKETQYF	TGTGCCAGCAGCGGGGGGGGTCTGAAAGAGACCCAGTACTTC
TRBJ2-5	once	TRBV2	-	CASSPGEHGGETQYF	TGTGCCAGCAGCCCCGGGGAGCATGGAGGCGAGACCCAGTACTTC
TRBJ2-1	-	TRBV9	-	CASSVAGAPGDEQFF	TGTGCCAGCAGCGTAGCGGGAGCCCCGGGCGATGAGCAGTTCTTC
TRBJ2-7	once	TRBV7-9	-	CASSPTVLGQQYF	TGTGCCAGCAGTCCGACGGTCCTGGGACAGCAGTACTTC
TRBJ2-2	-	TRBV14	TRBD2	CASSLGPWTSQGGELFF	TGTGCCAGCAGCCTCGGGCCCTGGACTAGCCAGGGCGGGGAGCTGTTTTTT
TRBJ2-5	-	TRBV7-9	-	CASSLPKGPLVLTQYF	TGTGCCAGCAGCCTACCTAAGGGCCCCCTCGTGTTGACCCAGTACTTC
TRBJ1-2	-	TRBV19	-	CASSNQGQNYGYTF	TGTGCCAGTAGTAACCAGGGGCAAAACTATGGCTACACCTTC
TRBJ2-1	-	TRBV9	-	CASSVASWQSSYNEQFF	TGTGCCAGCAGCGTAGCTTCGTGGCAGAGCTCCTACAATGAGCAGTTCTTC
TRBJ2-4	few	TRBV5-4	-	CASSQGPLAKNIQYF	TGTGCCAGCAGCCAGGGACCCTTAGCCAAAAACATTCAGTACTTC
TRBJ2-7	-	TRBV4-1	TRBD2	CASSQDLAGLAYEQYF	TGCGCCAGCAGCCAAGACTTAGCGGGATTAGCCTACGAGCAGTACTTC
TRBJ1-5	few	TRBV27	-	CASSLSGLFRGQPQHF	TGTGCCAGCAGTTTATCTGGTCTGTTTCGGGGCCAGCCCCAGCATTTT
TRBJ2-7	-	TRBV12-5	TRBD2	CASGLIRLALLTYEQYF	TGTGCTAGTGGTTTGATAAGACTAGCGTTATTAACCTACGAGCAGTACTTC
TRBJ2-7	-	TRBV9	TRBD2	CASSVGSGRTHEQYF	TGTGCCAGCAGCGTAGGTAGCGGGAGAACCCACGAGCAGTACTTC
TRBJ1-2	few	TRBV5-4	TRBD1	CASSHRSTGGDGYTF	TGTGCCAGCAGCCACCGATCGACAGGGGGCGATGGCTACACCTTC